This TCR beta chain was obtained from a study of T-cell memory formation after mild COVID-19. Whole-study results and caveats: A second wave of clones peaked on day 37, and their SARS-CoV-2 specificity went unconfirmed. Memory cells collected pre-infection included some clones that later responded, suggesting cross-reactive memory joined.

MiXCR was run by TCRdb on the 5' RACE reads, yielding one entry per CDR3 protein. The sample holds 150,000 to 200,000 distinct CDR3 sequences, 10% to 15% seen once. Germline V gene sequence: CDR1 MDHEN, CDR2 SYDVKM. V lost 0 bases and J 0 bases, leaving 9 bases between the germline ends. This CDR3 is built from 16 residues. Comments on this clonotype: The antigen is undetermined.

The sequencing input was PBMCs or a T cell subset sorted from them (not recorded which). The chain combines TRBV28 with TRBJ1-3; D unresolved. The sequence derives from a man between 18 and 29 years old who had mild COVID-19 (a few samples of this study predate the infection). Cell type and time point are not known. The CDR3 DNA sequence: TGTGCCAGCAGTTTATGGGACCTCAGCTCTGGAAACACCATATATTTT. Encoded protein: CASSLWDLSSGNTIYF. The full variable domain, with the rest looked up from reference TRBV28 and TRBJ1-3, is DVKVTQSSRYLVKRTGEKVFLECVQDMDHENMFWYRQDPGLGLRLIYFSYDVKMKEKGDIPEGYSVSREKKERFSLILESASTNQTSMYLCASSLWDLSSGNTIYFGEGSWLTVV.